The 32 T cell receptor beta chains below all came from one sample that was sequenced in a study of T cell changes during pregnancy in multiple sclerosis (dated by TCRdb to between 2018 and 2020). The library was made by the immunoSEQ multiplex PCR assay. Sourced from immuneACCESS, this table was stored by TCRdb with only in-frame sequences that have V and J called. A share of the clones is absent; for the studies checked, an unresolved V gene accounts for under half, and the remainder has no known explanation. This sample comprises around 88,000 clones, about nine tenths of them detected only once. Roughly 2.5% of the sample belongs to the ten largest clones. The starting material was peripheral blood, obtained in the first trimester of pregnancy. The receptor source for this set is a female donor with multiple sclerosis, enrolled in a pregnancy study.

The chain joins TRBV19 to TRBJ2-2; the match to TRBD2 covers 11 bases. Germline V gene lookup returns CDR1 LNHDA and CDR2 SQIVND (reference sequence). The CDR3 is 18 residues long. Unmatched junction bases numbered 8, after V lost 3 bases and J lost 2 bases. The CDR3 protein is CASSMVGLAGANTGELFF. CDR3 sequence (DNA): TGTGCCAGTAGTATGGTTGGACTAGCGGGTGCAAACACCGGGGAGCTGTTTTTT.

The chain couples TRBV9 to TRBJ2-1; 8 bases fit TRBD2. The CDR3 is made up of 15 amino acids. Germline V gene sequence: CDR1 SGDLS, CDR2 YYNGEE. V lost 5 bases, J lost 2 bases, and 6 bases stayed unmatched. The DNA for the CDR3 is TGTGCCAGCAGTGGAGCGGGAGTAACCTACAATGAGCAGTTCTTC. This sequence encodes CASSGAGVTYNEQFF.

V is TRBV6-5 and J is TRBJ1-2; D is unresolved. The CDR3 is made up of 12 amino acids. The germline CDR1 and CDR2 sequences are MNHEY and SVGAGI. V lost 6 bases and J 0 bases, leaving 5 bases between the germline ends. The DNA of the CDR3 is TGTGCCAGCAGGGCCTCTAACTATGGCTACACCTTC. Protein: CASRASNYGYTF.

V usage is TRBV5-4 and J usage is TRBJ2-2, with D maybe TRBD1 (5 bases). Germline-derived CDR1 and CDR2 are SGHNT and YYREEE (reference sequence). This CDR3 contains 16 residues. Between the trimmed V and J ends, which lost 3 bases and 6 bases, there was a span of 18 bases. The CDR3 DNA is TGTGCCAGCAGCTCCCGAGTAGACACCAGGGCCGGGGAGCTGTTTTTT. Protein: CASSSRVDTRAGELFF.

The chain combines TRBV9 with TRBJ1-1; D remains ambiguous. The CDR3 loop spans 14 amino acids. Germline CDR1 and CDR2: SGDLS and YYNGEE. Trimming removed 0 bases at V and 1 base at J, with 7 bases between. CDR3 amino acids: CASSVGAKNTEAFF. Written as DNA, the CDR3 is TGTGCCAGCAGCGTAGGGGCGAAGAACACTGAAGCTTTCTTT.

The chain couples TRBV5-5 to TRBJ2-7; 10 bases match TRBD2. The trim removed 0 bases at V and 1 base at J, leaving 4 bases unmatched. Germline CDR1 and CDR2: SGHKS and YYEKEE (reference sequence). The length of the CDR3 is 16 residues. This chain's CDR3 is CASSLVASGSSYEQYF. The CDR3 DNA reads as TGTGCCAGCAGCTTGGTGGCTAGCGGGAGTTCCTACGAGCAGTACTTC.

This clone was counted a few times. J is TRBJ1-4 and V is TRBV5-1; 8 bases fit TRBD1. V dropped 5 bases and J dropped 8; count of bases not matched to a gene: 5. In germline, CDR1 is SGHRS, CDR2 YFSETQ. The CDR3 is made up of 13 amino acids. Here the CDR3 reads CASRTDREEKLFF. The CDR3 DNA is TGCGCCAGCAGGACGGACAGGGAAGAAAAACTGTTTTTT. Drawing the rest from reference TRBV5-1 and TRBJ1-4, the complete variable domain is KAGVTQTPRYLIKTRGQQVTLSCSPISGHRSVSWYQQTPGQGLQFLFEYFSETQRNKGNFPGRFSGRQFSNSRSEMNVSTLELGDSALYLCASRTDREEKLFFGSGTQLSVL.

The chain is built from TRBV11-2 and TRBJ2-6; a possible D gene is TRBD1 (6 bases). CDR1 is SGHAT, CDR2 FQNNGV, per germline. Trimming cost V 1 base and J 1 base, with 14 bases left between them. The CDR3 is 18 residues long. CDR3: CASSLGGHVKSGANVLTF. DNA of the CDR3: TGTGCCAGCAGCTTAGGGGGACATGTCAAATCTGGGGCCAACGTCCTGACTTTC.

This clone came up once. The V gene is TRBV30, the J gene TRBJ2-5, with D unresolved. Between the trimmed V and J ends, which lost 1 base and 3 bases, there was a span of 6 bases. CDR3 size: 12 residues. Germline V CDR1 and CDR2: GTSNPN, SVGIG (reference sequence). The CDR3 coding sequence is TGTGCCTGGAGTGCCGTCGAAGAGACCCAGTACTTC. The encoded protein is CAWSAVEETQYF.

This clone turned up a few times. The chain employs TRBV7-2 and TRBJ2-1; D gene unclear. This CDR3 comprises 16 residues. Trimming took off 2 bases at V and 6 bases at J, with 17 bases between the two ends. Per the germline V gene, CDR1 is SGHTA and CDR2 is FQGNSA. Here the CDR3 reads CASSLTPPPGLNEQFF. Written as DNA, the CDR3 is TGTGCCAGCAGCTTAACCCCACCACCGGGTCTCAATGAGCAGTTCTTC.

The CDR3 coding sequence is TGTGCCTGGAGCTACAGGACCGGCACAGATACGCAGTATTTT. Its protein is CAWSYRTGTDTQYF. The genes are TRBV30 and TRBJ2-3; D possibly corresponds to TRBD1 (5 bases). Germline CDR1 reads GTSNPN; CDR2 reads SVGIG (reference sequence). The CDR3 sequence is 14 residues long. V was trimmed by 3 bases and J by 1 base, leaving 11 bases between them. Full variable domain (outside the CDR3, taken from reference TRBV30 and TRBJ2-3): SQTIHQWPATLVQPVGSPLSLECTVEGTSNPNLYWYRQAAGRGLQLLFYSVGIGQISSEVPQNLSASRPQDRQFILSSKKLLLSDSGFYLCAWSYRTGTDTQYFGPGTRLTVL.

This sequence joins TRBV29-1 and TRBJ2-7, with a tentative D call TRBD2 (7 bases). Germline CDR1 and CDR2: SQVTM and ANQGSEA. The CDR3 has 15 residues. Trimming took off 7 bases at V and 6 bases at J, with 25 bases between the two ends. In nucleotides, the CDR3 is TGCAGCGCCACGCTCGAGGGGGGGGCGGTCTCCGAGCAGTACTTC. As protein: CSATLEGGAVSEQYF.

The V call is TRBV7-8, the J call TRBJ1-2; 8 bases fit TRBD1. The V and J ends lost 5 bases and 4 bases, in that order; junction bases with no gene match: 9. Germline CDR1 SGHVS, CDR2 FQNEAQ. The CDR3 is 15 amino acids. The CDR3 DNA reads as TGTGCCAGCAGCGTTAGACAGGGGTTATCCTATGGCTACACCTTC. Protein sequence: CASSVRQGLSYGYTF.

The CDR3 sequence: CAWGGRDSQVTGELFF. The DNA of the CDR3 is TGTGCCTGGGGGGGAAGGGACAGCCAAGTCACCGGGGAGCTGTTTTTT. The chain couples TRBV30 to TRBJ2-2; 7 nucleotides agree with TRBD1. The CDR3 extends over 16 amino acids. Germline loops: CDR1 GTSNPN, CDR2 SVGIG (reference sequence). With 5 bases clipped from V and 4 bases from J, the junction kept 13 bases outside the gene matches.

The V call is TRBV10-3, the J call TRBJ1-2; 11 bases align to TRBD1. CDR3 length equals 15 residues. The germline V gene encodes CDR1 ENHRY and CDR2 SYGVKD. V lost 5 bases and J lost 6; bases outside the gene matches: 8. The CDR3 sequence: CAISQYGTGGDGYTF. DNA for the CDR3: TGTGCCATCAGTCAATATGGGACAGGGGGGGATGGCTACACCTTC.

This CDR3 reads CASSLGRQFGYTF. The CDR3 DNA follows: TGTGCCAGCAGCTTAGGACGACAGTTTGGCTACACCTTC. This sequence joins TRBV7-8 and TRBJ1-2, with D maybe TRBD1 (5 bases). The CDR3 runs 13 residues. Looked up from germline, CDR1 is SGHVS and CDR2 is FQNEAQ. V was shortened by 1 base and J by 7 bases, with 10 bases between the two germline ends.

The rearrangement links TRBV10-3 to TRBJ2-1; no firm D call. Deletions cut 0 bases from V and 12 bases from J, with 12 bases between. The CDR3 sequence is 13 residues long. The V gene's germline CDR1 is ENHRY and CDR2 SYGVKD. The CDR3 bases are TGTGCCATCAGTGAGTCTGAGAGCGTGCGGCAGTTCTTC. Protein sequence: CAISESESVRQFF.

The genes are TRBV7-6 and TRBJ2-3; 7 bases are shared with TRBD2. V shed 1 base and J 2 bases; nucleotides not matched to a gene: 6. CDR3 size: 16 residues. The germline gives CDR1 SGHVS, CDR2 FNYEAQ. CDR3 in DNA: TGTGCCAGCAGCTTAGTCGGCGGGAGTACCACAGATACGCAGTATTTT. This sequence encodes CASSLVGGSTTDTQYF. Full variable domain (remainder filled in from reference TRBV7-6 and TRBJ2-3): GAGVSQSPRYKVTKRGQDVALRCDPISGHVSLYWYRQALGQGPEFLTYFNYEAQQDKSGLPNDRFSAERPEGSISTLTIQRTEQRDSAMYRCASSLVGGSTTDTQYFGPGTRLTVL.

The rearrangement links TRBV21-1 to TRBJ1-2; TRBD1 is the table's D call and was not checked against the DNA. TRBV21-1 is deemed a pseudogene. The CDR3 is made up of 16 amino acids. The CDR3 here is CASSKGGTGGLYGYTF. The CDR3 DNA is TGTGCCAGCAGCAAAGGCGGTACAGGGGGCCTCTATGGCTACACCTTC.

The V gene is TRBV18, the J gene TRBJ2-5; 7 nucleotides agree with TRBD1. V shed 3 bases, J shed 5 bases, and the junction held 6 bases outside the gene matches. There are 14 residues in the CDR3. Germline V gives CDR1 KGHSH, CDR2 LQKENI. This CDR3 reads CASSPTGAGETQYF. The CDR3, as DNA: TGTGCCAGCTCACCTACAGGGGCAGGGGAGACCCAGTACTTC.

CDR3 DNA: TGTGCCAGCTCTCAGGGGGGCGCGGGAAGGACAGATACGCAGTATTTT. Amino acid sequence: CASSQGGAGRTDTQYF. This chain links TRBV28 with TRBJ2-3, with D maybe TRBD1 (7 bases). Germline V gene sequence: CDR1 MDHEN, CDR2 SYDVKM. The V end lost 8 bases, the J end lost 3 bases, and 21 bases lay between the germline ends. This CDR3 spans 16 amino acids.

This rearrangement joins TRBV27 to TRBJ2-1, with a possible D match to TRBD1 (5 bases). Per the germline V gene, CDR1 is MNHEY and CDR2 is SMNVEV (reference sequence). The CDR3 is 13 residues long. V gave up 5 bases and J gave up 12 bases, with 17 bases separating them. The CDR3 loop reads CASSRPRDRGQFF. CDR3 coding DNA: TGTGCCAGCAGTCGACCCAGGGATAGGGGGCAGTTCTTC.

This chain uses TRBV5-1 with TRBJ2-2, with 8 bases fitting TRBD1. There are 14 residues in the CDR3. Trimming removed 2 bases from V and 5 bases from J; junction bases left unmatched: 2. Per the germline V gene, CDR1 is SGHRS and CDR2 is YFSETQ. CDR3 amino acids: CASSFTGGTGELFF. CDR3 sequence (DNA): TGCGCCAGCAGCTTTACAGGGGGTACCGGGGAGCTGTTTTTT.

V is TRBV11-1 and J is TRBJ1-2; D may be TRBD1 (6 bases). From germline, CDR1 is SGHAT and CDR2 FQDESV (reference sequence). This CDR3 contains 12 residues. V was clipped by 5 bases and J by 8 bases, with 12 bases between them. The CDR3 DNA follows: TGTGCCAGCAGCCTCGGACAGAAAGGCTACACCTTC. This gives the protein CASSLGQKGYTF.

This clone occurred once. J is TRBJ2-1 and V is TRBV2; the match to TRBD1 covers 8 bases. The CDR3 covers 13 residues. Germline CDR1 is SNHLY and CDR2 is FYNNEI. V was pared by 5 bases and J by 8 bases, with 5 bases of the junction left unmatched. CDR3: CASSQDREDEQFF. The CDR3 nucleotides are TGTGCCAGCAGTCAGGACAGGGAGGATGAGCAGTTCTTC.

This clone was observed once. The rearrangement joins TRBV27 to TRBJ1-1; TRBD1 is a possible D gene (5 bases). This CDR3 has 15 amino acids. Germline CDR1 and CDR2: MNHEY and SMNVEV (reference sequence). V lost 1 base and J lost 1, with 10 bases in between. The CDR3 protein is CASSLYRQGNTEAFF. The CDR3 DNA follows: TGTGCCAGCAGTTTATACCGCCAGGGGAACACTGAAGCTTTCTTT.

V gene TRBV5-5 combines with J gene TRBJ2-1, with 16 nucleotides matching TRBD2. Unmatched junction bases numbered 8, after V lost 4 bases and J lost 7 bases. This CDR3 comprises 17 residues. Per the germline V gene, CDR1 is SGHKS and CDR2 is YYEKEE (reference sequence). CDR3 residues: CASSLPGLAGGLNEQFF. CDR3 bases: TGTGCCAGCAGCCTACCGGGACTAGCGGGGGGGCTTAATGAGCAGTTCTTC.

The chain links TRBV5-1 to TRBJ2-1; TRBD2 aligns across 11 bases. Looked up from germline, CDR1 is SGHRS and CDR2 is YFSETQ. CDR3 length equals 16 residues. Losses at the gene ends were 3 bases for V and 2 bases for J; bases not matched to a gene: 4. Here the CDR3 DNA reads TGCGCCAGCAGCTCCTTACTAGCGGGAGCCTACAATGAGCAGTTCTTC. This gives the protein CASSSLLAGAYNEQFF.

The chain links TRBV11-2 to TRBJ2-5; D possibly corresponds to TRBD2 (5 bases). The CDR3 totals 15 residues. V was cut by 3 bases and J by 2 bases, with 13 bases left in between. Per the germline V gene, CDR1 is SGHAT and CDR2 is FQNNGV. The CDR3 region has the DNA TGTGCCAGCAGCTTTAGTAACACGGGGCAAGAGACCCAGTACTTC. Protein sequence: CASSFSNTGQETQYF.

J is TRBJ2-1 and V is TRBV9, with 11 nucleotides matching TRBD2. Germline V gene sequence: CDR1 SGDLS, CDR2 YYNGEE. The CDR3 extends over 16 amino acids. The V segment lost 0 bases and the J segment 8 bases; nucleotides outside the gene matches: 7. Written as DNA, the CDR3 is TGTGCCAGCAGCGTAGGCGGTAGCGGGGGGGGGTATGAGCAGTTCTTC. This translates into CASSVGGSGGGYEQFF.

The V gene is TRBV6-5, the J gene TRBJ1-1, with TRBD1 matching over 8 bases. V trimming: 8 bases; J trimming: 3 bases; junction bases outside the gene matches: 8. The length of the CDR3 is 14 residues. Germline CDR1 and CDR2: MNHEY and SVGAGI. The CDR3 loop is CASGARGRDTEAFF. CDR3 nucleotides: TGTGCCAGCGGGGCCAGGGGGCGAGACACTGAAGCTTTCTTT.

The chain is built from TRBV27 and TRBJ2-7; tentative D call: TRBD2 (7 bases). The germline V and J ends were trimmed by 5 bases and 2 bases, with 13 bases remaining between them. The CDR3 has 14 amino acids. The germline gives CDR1 MNHEY, CDR2 SMNVEV (reference sequence). CDR3 sequence: CASSLGGAAYEQYF. The DNA for the CDR3 is TGTGCCAGCAGTCTAGGGGGGGCGGCCTACGAGCAGTACTTC.